The 16 T cell receptor beta chains presented below share a single source sample, sequenced in a study of blood T cell repertoires in COVID-19. Sequenced by immunoSEQ multiplex PCR; TCRdb stores in-frame clones only, minus some. This repertoire shows roughly 160,000 clones, about 88% found once; its top ten account for more than 6.5%. Sequenced input: PBMCs or T cells enriched from blood (not recorded which). The receptors derive from a woman aged 45-65 years who had recovered from COVID-19.

V usage is TRBV29-1 and J usage is TRBJ2-5, with 9 positions matching TRBD2. Germline lookup yields CDR1 SQVTM and CDR2 ANQGSEA. This CDR3 has 15 amino acids. V was clipped by 3 bases and J by 5 bases; unmatched bases: 10. CDR3 DNA: TGCAGCGTTGAGTGGGGGGGACTAGCTTCCGAGACCCAGTACTTC. This codes for CSVEWGGLASETQYF.

This clone was counted a few times. This chain joins TRBV25-1 and TRBJ2-1; possibly TRBD2 for D (5 bases). The germline V gene encodes CDR1 MGHDK and CDR2 SYGVNS. V was pared by 3 bases and J by 2 bases, with 8 bases between. This CDR3 is 14 amino acids long. CDR3 loop: CASSDLAAYNEQFF. CDR3 DNA sequence: TGTGCCAGCAGTGACCTAGCCGCCTACAATGAGCAGTTCTTC.

The V call is TRBV30, the J call TRBJ1-3, with a weak D call TRBD1 (6 bases). The V gene lost 3 bases and the J gene lost 0 bases, with 12 bases spanning the gap. The CDR3 consists of 15 residues. Germline V CDR1 and CDR2: GTSNPN, SVGIG (reference sequence). The CDR3 is CAWSRGGPSGNTIYF. CDR3 sequence (DNA): TGTGCCTGGAGCCGCGGGGGGCCCTCTGGAAACACCATATATTTT.

This chain joins TRBV9 and TRBJ1-1; perhaps TRBD1 as D (5 bases). V gave up 0 bases and J gave up 10 bases, with 13 bases separating them. The CDR3 length is 13 residues. Per germline, CDR1 SGDLS and CDR2 YYNGEE. The CDR3 region is CASSVDLQGRAFF. The CDR3 bases are TGTGCCAGCAGCGTAGACCTCCAGGGCCGAGCTTTCTTT.

The chain links TRBV3-1 (or the pseudogene TRBV3-2) to TRBJ2-1; perhaps TRBD2 as D (7 bases). Germline V gene data show CDR1 as LGHDT and CDR2 as YNNKEL (reference sequence). The V end lost 4 bases, the J end lost 8 bases, and 15 bases lay between the germline ends. The CDR3 consists of 14 residues. The CDR3 coding sequence is TGTGCCAGCAGCCTCCGGAGGGGGAGGGATGAGCAGTTCTTC. Protein: CASSLRRGRDEQFF.

CDR3 protein: CASSLAGSITEAFF. Here the CDR3 DNA reads TGTGCCAGCAGCTTGGCGGGTTCGATCACTGAAGCTTTCTTT. The chain links TRBV5-4 to TRBJ1-1; no clear D. V was pared by 0 bases and J by 4 bases, with 10 bases between. This CDR3 spans 14 amino acids. Germline V lookup: CDR1 SGHNT, CDR2 YYREEE (reference sequence).

V gene TRBV7-3 combines with J gene TRBJ2-1; 10 bases fit TRBD2. With V trimmed by 2 bases and J by 2 bases, 0 bases remained unmatched. This CDR3 is built from 15 residues. Germline values: CDR1 SGHTA, CDR2 FQGTGA. This CDR3 reads CASSLLAGAYNEQFF. For the CDR3, the DNA is TGTGCCAGCAGCTTACTAGCGGGGGCCTACAATGAGCAGTTCTTC.

J is TRBJ2-5 and V is TRBV5-6, with 10 bases matching TRBD2. Germline CDR1 reads SGHDT; CDR2 reads YYEEEE. This CDR3 has 17 amino acids. V was pared by 1 base and J by 5 bases, with 11 bases of the junction left unmatched. CDR3 nucleotide sequence: TGTGCCAGCAGCTTGTGGGCTAGCGGGAGTATATGGGAGACCCAGTACTTC. This encodes CASSLWASGSIWETQYF.

This clone was counted once. The genes are TRBV16 and TRBJ2-7; 7 nucleotides line up with TRBD2. After removal of 5 bases from V and 0 bases from J, the junction contained 19 bases not matched to a gene. The CDR3 length is 19 residues. Germline V gives CDR1 KGHSY, CDR2 FQNENV. CDR3 in amino acids: CASSDRERGESGTSYEQYF. For the CDR3, the DNA is TGTGCCAGCAGCGATAGGGAAAGGGGCGAGAGCGGGACCTCCTACGAGCAGTACTTC.

The chain couples TRBV7-2 to TRBJ2-3; perhaps TRBD2 as D (5 bases). In germline, CDR1 is SGHTA, CDR2 FQGNSA. The CDR3 length is 13 residues. Between the trimmed V and J ends, which lost 5 bases and 5 bases, there was a span of 11 bases. Here the CDR3 DNA reads TGTGCCAGCAGCCGGGAACCCAAAGATACGCAGTATTTT. Its protein is CASSREPKDTQYF.

V usage is TRBV3-1 (or the pseudogene TRBV3-2) and J usage is TRBJ2-7; a weak D match, TRBD2 (7 bases). V was shortened by 1 base and J by 6 bases, with 13 bases between the two germline ends. Germline values: CDR1 LGHDT, CDR2 YNNKEL (reference sequence). The CDR3 spans 14 residues. CDR3 protein: CASSQAGGGGEQYF. The CDR3 nucleotides are TGTGCCAGCAGCCAAGCGGGGGGCGGGGGCGAGCAGTACTTC.

V gene TRBV19 combines with J gene TRBJ2-1; 7 nucleotides agree with TRBD2. CDR1 is LNHDA and CDR2 is SQIVND in the germline V gene (reference sequence). The V and J ends lost 1 base and 7 bases, in that order; junction bases with no gene match: 13. This CDR3 contains 17 residues. CDR3: CASSIVPSGGVKNEQFF. The CDR3 nucleotides are TGTGCCAGTAGTATAGTCCCTAGCGGTGGGGTAAAAAATGAGCAGTTCTTC.

The chain employs TRBV15 and TRBJ1-1; 7 positions match TRBD1. With V trimmed by 2 bases and J by 6 bases, 3 bases remained unmatched. Germline values: CDR1 LNHNV, CDR2 YYDKDF (reference sequence). The CDR3 is 13 residues long. CDR3 loop: CATSRPGTAEAFF. Written as DNA, the CDR3 is TGTGCCACCAGCAGACCCGGGACAGCTGAAGCTTTCTTT.

The chain couples TRBV29-1 to TRBJ2-1; D is uncertain. Germline CDR1 reads SQVTM; CDR2 reads ANQGSEA. The ends were cut back, 7 bases at V and 2 bases at J, with 15 bases in the middle. The CDR3 loop spans 14 amino acids. CDR3 sequence reads: CSAAADFPYNEQFF. The DNA of the CDR3 is TGCAGCGCGGCAGCAGACTTTCCCTACAATGAGCAGTTCTTC.

The table lists this clone with a count of one. This chain uses TRBV19 with TRBJ2-7; tentative D call: TRBD1 (6 bases). The length of the CDR3 is 16 residues. V was pared by 0 bases and J by 0 bases, with 12 bases between. Germline V gives CDR1 LNHDA, CDR2 SQIVND (reference sequence). For the CDR3, the DNA is TGTGCCAGTAGTATAGATCCAAAGACAGGCTCCTACGAGCAGTACTTC. Protein sequence: CASSIDPKTGSYEQYF.

The genes are TRBV2 and TRBJ1-5, with 7 bases fitting TRBD1. The germline V gene encodes CDR1 SNHLY and CDR2 FYNNEI. Trimming at V came to 2 bases and at J to 5 bases, leaving 0 bases not matched to a gene. The CDR3 is 13 residues long. The CDR3 sequence: CASSERGHQPQHF. CDR3 nucleotide sequence: TGTGCCAGCAGTGAAAGGGGGCATCAGCCCCAGCATTTT.